This T cell receptor beta chain was found in a study of blood T cell repertoires in COVID-19. As for the study in general: The samples span acute and convalescent COVID-19 from the United States, Italy and Spain.

The data were produced by immunoSEQ multiplex PCR, yet TCRdb's version contains in-frame clones alone and is incomplete. The sample consists of 100,000 to 150,000 clones, 75% to 90% of them appearing once. The CDR3 loop spans 14 amino acids. The germline V gene has CDR1 LNHNV and CDR2 YYDKDF (reference sequence). V was pared by 6 bases and J by 3 bases, with 7 bases of the junction left unmatched. J is TRBJ2-7 and V is TRBV15, with 8 bases matching TRBD1. The receptor comes from a woman at least 80 years old with COVID-19, enrolled during active disease. Material for sequencing was peripheral blood. CDR3 in amino acids: CATSPGQVSYEQYF. The CDR3 DNA reads as TGTGCCACCAGTCCGGGACAGGTGAGCTACGAGCAGTACTTC.